This is a list of T cell receptor beta chains from one sample in a study of cytomegalovirus exposure and HLA in healthy donors. Assay used: immunoSEQ multiplex PCR; TCRdb lists only in-frame clones, some missing. The sample shows 140,000 or so clones, around 85% of them seen only once. Sequencing used PBMCs. The receptor source for this set is a woman in her twenties or thirties in good health and CMV-seronegative. Both conserved end residues are part of each CDR3. The order of the fields is CDR3 length, V gene, J gene, D gene, clone size, CDR3 protein, CDR3 DNA. A D gene is named only where the DNA matches it firmly. Size values are once, few and many counts, or a class for expanded clones, and some rows have none.

15	TRBV21-1	TRBJ2-7	-	-	CASSNLTASTYEQYF	TGTGCCAGCAGCAATCTGACAGCCAGCACCTACGAGCAGTACTTC
18	TRBV5-1	TRBJ2-7	TRBD2	-	CASSITSGTSGSSYEQYF	TGCGCCAGCAGCATTACCTCCGGGACTAGCGGGAGCTCCTACGAGCAGTACTTC
15	TRBV27	TRBJ1-1	-	-	CASSLSGWANTEAFF	TGTGCCAGCAGTTTATCGGGTTGGGCGAACACTGAAGCTTTCTTT
16	TRBV4-1	TRBJ1-2	-	-	CASSQGRTVAGYGYTF	TGCGCCAGCAGCCAAGGGAGGACAGTAGCGGGCTATGGCTACACCTTC
19	TRBV11-2	TRBJ2-2	TRBD2	-	CASSLYRLGRELNTGELFF	TGTGCCAGCAGCTTATATCGGTTGGGGCGGGAGTTGAACACCGGGGAGCTGTTTTTT
14	TRBV7-2	TRBJ1-5	-	-	CASSLGTRNQPQHF	TGTGCCAGCAGCTTAGGAACACGCAATCAGCCCCAGCATTTT
20	TRBV10-3	TRBJ2-1	TRBD2	-	CAISDPGLAGDSSSYNEQFF	TGTGCCATCAGTGACCCCGGACTAGCGGGAGATTCATCCTCCTACAATGAGCAGTTCTTC
17	TRBV4-3	TRBJ2-2	TRBD2	few	CASRGIAGRTNTGELFF	TGCGCCAGCAGGGGAATAGCGGGGAGAACGAACACCGGGGAGCTGTTTTTT
18	TRBV27	TRBJ2-1	-	-	CASSLVSSGLALHNEQFF	TGTGCCAGCAGTTTAGTCTCCTCGGGGCTAGCGCTCCACAATGAGCAGTTCTTC
14	TRBV5-6	TRBJ2-5	-	-	CASSLMGRDETQYF	TGTGCCAGCAGCTTGATGGGCAGGGATGAGACCCAGTACTTC
15	TRBV7-8	TRBJ1-1	TRBD1	once	CASSLLGQRNTEAFF	TGTGCCAGCAGCTTATTGGGACAGAGGAACACTGAAGCTTTCTTT
18	TRBV7-9	TRBJ2-5	-	-	CASRLIGPVTGVEETQYF	TGTGCCAGCAGATTAATAGGGCCTGTAACGGGGGTTGAAGAGACCCAGTACTTC
14	TRBV5-1	TRBJ1-2	TRBD1	-	CASSVGQGDHGYTF	TGCGCCAGCAGCGTCGGACAGGGGGATCATGGCTACACCTTC
11	TRBV30	TRBJ2-3	-	-	CAWRDLGAQYF	TGTGCCTGGAGGGACTTGGGTGCGCAGTATTTT
13	TRBV7-2	TRBJ2-2	TRBD2	-	CASRIRGAGELFF	TGTGCCAGCCGAATCCGGGGGGCCGGGGAGCTGTTTTTT
16	TRBV28	TRBJ1-1	TRBD1	-	CASSSNRGRGNTEAFF	TGTGCCAGCAGTTCCAACAGGGGGCGGGGGAACACTGAAGCTTTCTTT
18	TRBV10-3	TRBJ2-7	TRBD2	-	CAISEIRGGRGKSYEQYF	TGTGCCATCAGTGAGATCCGTGGGGGGAGGGGAAAGTCCTACGAGCAGTACTTC
16	TRBV4-3	TRBJ2-3	-	-	CASSQDRGPGEDTQYF	TGCGCCAGCAGCCAAGATCGGGGTCCCGGGGAGGATACGCAGTATTTT
14	TRBV5-1	TRBJ2-1	-	-	CASSLVGDYNEQFF	TGCGCCAGCAGCTTGGTTGGAGACTACAATGAGCAGTTCTTC
14	TRBV10-3	TRBJ1-5	-	-	CAISSGASNQPQHF	TGTGCCATCAGTTCAGGGGCTAGCAATCAGCCCCAGCATTTT
14	TRBV7-2	TRBJ2-1	-	-	CASTLTAGNLEQFF	TGTGCCAGCACCCTTACCGCAGGGAACCTTGAGCAGTTCTTC
16	TRBV6-1	TRBJ1-5	-	-	CASSENLLAGRQPQHF	TGTGCCAGCAGTGAAAATCTTTTAGCAGGGCGACAGCCCCAGCATTTT
15	TRBV6-5	TRBJ1-4	TRBD1	-	CASTLGTGGNEKLFF	TGTGCCAGCACCCTTGGGACAGGTGGTAATGAAAAACTGTTTTTT
15	TRBV5-5	TRBJ2-3	TRBD1	-	CASSWALTGSDTQYF	TGTGCCAGCAGCTGGGCCCTGACAGGGTCAGATACGCAGTATTTT
18	TRBV30	TRBJ2-1	-	-	CAWSPRPRGRGLLNEQFF	TGTGCCTGGAGTCCTCGCCCACGGGGGAGAGGGCTCCTAAATGAGCAGTTCTTC
15	TRBV7-2	TRBJ2-2	-	-	CASSLGFSPAGELFF	TGTGCCAGCAGCTTAGGCTTTAGCCCGGCCGGGGAGCTGTTTTTT
15	TRBV5-1	TRBJ2-7	TRBD1	many	CASSDLTGNRYEQYF	TGCGCCAGCAGCGACTTGACAGGGAATCGGTACGAGCAGTACTTC
15	TRBV6-6	TRBJ1-4	-	-	CASSIPGVTNEKLFF	TGTGCCAGCAGCATCCCAGGGGTAACTAATGAAAAACTGTTTTTT
15	TRBV11-2	TRBJ2-3	-	-	CASSFAGLAIDTQYF	TGTGCCAGCAGTTTCGCTGGGCTAGCGATAGATACGCAGTATTTT
14	TRBV7-9	TRBJ2-1	-	-	CASSLARGGNEQFF	TGTGCCAGCAGCTTAGCGAGGGGGGGAAATGAGCAGTTCTTC
15	TRBV5-1	TRBJ1-4	-	few	CASSLARGGREKLFF	TGCGCCAGCAGCTTGGCCCGGGGGGGTCGTGAAAAACTGTTTTTT